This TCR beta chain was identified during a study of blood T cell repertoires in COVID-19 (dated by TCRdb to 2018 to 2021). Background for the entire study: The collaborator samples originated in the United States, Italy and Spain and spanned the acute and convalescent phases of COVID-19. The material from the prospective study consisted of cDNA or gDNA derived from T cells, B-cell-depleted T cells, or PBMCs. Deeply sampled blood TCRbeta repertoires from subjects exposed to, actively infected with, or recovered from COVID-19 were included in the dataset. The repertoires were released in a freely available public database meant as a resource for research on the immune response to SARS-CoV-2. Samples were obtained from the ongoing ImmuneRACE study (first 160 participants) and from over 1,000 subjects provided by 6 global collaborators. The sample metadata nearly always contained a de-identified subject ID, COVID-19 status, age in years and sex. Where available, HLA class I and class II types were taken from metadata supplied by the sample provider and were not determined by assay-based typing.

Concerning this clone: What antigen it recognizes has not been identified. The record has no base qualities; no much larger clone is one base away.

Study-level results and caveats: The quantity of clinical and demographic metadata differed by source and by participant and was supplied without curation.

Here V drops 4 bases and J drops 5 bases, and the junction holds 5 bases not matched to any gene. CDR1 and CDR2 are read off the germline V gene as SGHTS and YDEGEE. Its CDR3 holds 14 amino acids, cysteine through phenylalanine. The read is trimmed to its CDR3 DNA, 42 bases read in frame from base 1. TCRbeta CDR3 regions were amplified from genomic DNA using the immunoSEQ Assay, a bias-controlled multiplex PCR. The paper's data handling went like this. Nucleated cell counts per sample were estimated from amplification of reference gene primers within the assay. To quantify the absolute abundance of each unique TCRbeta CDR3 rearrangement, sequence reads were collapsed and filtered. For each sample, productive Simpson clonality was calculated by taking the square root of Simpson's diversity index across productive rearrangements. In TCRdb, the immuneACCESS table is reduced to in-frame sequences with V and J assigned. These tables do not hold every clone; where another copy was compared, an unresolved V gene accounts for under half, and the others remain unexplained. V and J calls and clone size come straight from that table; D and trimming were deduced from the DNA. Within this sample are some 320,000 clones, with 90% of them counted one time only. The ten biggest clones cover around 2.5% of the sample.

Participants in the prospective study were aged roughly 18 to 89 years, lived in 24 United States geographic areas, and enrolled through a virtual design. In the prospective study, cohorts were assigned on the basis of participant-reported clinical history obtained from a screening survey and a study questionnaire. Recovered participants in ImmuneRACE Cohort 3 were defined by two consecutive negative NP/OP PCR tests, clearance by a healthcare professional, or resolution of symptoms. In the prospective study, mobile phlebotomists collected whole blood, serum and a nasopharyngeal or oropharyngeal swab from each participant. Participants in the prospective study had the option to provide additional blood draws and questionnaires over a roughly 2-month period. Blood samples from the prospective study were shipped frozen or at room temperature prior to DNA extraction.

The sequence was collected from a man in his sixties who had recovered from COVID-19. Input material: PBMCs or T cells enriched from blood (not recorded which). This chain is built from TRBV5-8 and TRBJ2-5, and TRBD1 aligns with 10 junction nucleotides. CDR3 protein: CASSVGTGVETQYF. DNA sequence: TGTGCCAGCAGCGTCGGGACAGGGGTTGAGACCCAGTACTTC.